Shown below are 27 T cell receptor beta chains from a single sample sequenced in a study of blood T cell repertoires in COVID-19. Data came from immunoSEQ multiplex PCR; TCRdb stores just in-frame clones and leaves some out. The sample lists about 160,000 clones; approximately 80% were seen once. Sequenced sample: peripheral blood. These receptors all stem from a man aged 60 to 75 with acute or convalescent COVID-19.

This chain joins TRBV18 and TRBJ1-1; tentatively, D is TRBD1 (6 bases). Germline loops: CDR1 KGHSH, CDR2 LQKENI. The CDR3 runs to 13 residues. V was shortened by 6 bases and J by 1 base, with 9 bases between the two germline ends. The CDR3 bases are TGTGCCAGCTCTCAACAGGGGAACACTGAAGCTTTCTTT. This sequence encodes CASSQQGNTEAFF.

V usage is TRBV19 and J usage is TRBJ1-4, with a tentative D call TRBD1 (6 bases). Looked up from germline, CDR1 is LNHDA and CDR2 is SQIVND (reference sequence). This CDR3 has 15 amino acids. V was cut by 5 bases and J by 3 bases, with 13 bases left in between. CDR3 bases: TGTGCCAGTAGTTCTTCGGGGGGGCCTAATGAAAAACTGTTTTTT. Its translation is CASSSSGGPNEKLFF.

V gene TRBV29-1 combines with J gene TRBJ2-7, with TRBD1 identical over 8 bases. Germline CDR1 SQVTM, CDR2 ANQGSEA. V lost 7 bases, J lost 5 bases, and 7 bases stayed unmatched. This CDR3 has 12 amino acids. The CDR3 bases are TGCAGCGCCGACAGGGGACCAAACGAGCAGTACTTC. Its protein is CSADRGPNEQYF.

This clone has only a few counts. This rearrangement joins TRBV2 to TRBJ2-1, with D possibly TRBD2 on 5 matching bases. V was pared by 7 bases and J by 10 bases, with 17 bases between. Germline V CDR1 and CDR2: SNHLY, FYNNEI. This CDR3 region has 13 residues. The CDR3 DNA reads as TGTGCCAGCATACTGGGGATGGGAGCCGAGCAGTTCTTC. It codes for CASILGMGAEQFF.

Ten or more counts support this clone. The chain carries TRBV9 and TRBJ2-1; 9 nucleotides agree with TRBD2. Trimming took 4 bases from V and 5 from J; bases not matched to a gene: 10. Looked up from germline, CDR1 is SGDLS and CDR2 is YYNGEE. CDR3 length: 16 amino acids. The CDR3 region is CASSTSRAGGNNEQFF. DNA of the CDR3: TGTGCCAGCAGCACCTCTAGGGCGGGGGGGAACAATGAGCAGTTCTTC.

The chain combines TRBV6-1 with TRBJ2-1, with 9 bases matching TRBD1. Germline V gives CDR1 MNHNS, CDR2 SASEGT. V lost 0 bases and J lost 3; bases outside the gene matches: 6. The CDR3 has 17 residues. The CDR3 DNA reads TGTGCCAGCAGTGAAGCGCTTCTGGACAGGGGCTACAATGAGCAGTTCTTC. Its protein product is CASSEALLDRGYNEQFF.

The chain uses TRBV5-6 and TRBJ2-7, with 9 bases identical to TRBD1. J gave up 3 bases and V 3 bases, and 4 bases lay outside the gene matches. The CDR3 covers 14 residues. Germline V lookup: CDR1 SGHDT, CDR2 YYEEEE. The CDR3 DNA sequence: TGTGCCAGCAGCTCCGGGACAGGGATCTACGAGCAGTACTTC. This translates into CASSSGTGIYEQYF.

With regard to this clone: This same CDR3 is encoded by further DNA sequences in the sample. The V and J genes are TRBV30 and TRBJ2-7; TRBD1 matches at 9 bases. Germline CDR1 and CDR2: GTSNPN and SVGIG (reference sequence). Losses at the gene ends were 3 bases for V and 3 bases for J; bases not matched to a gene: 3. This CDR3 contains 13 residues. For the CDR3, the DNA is TGTGCCTGGAGCGCGGGACAGGGCTACGAGCAGTACTTC. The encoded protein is CAWSAGQGYEQYF.

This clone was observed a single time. Here the CDR3 DNA reads TGTGCCAGCAGCTTAGGACAGGGGTACACTGAAGCTTTCTTT. Translation gives CASSLGQGYTEAFF. V is TRBV5-6 and J is TRBJ1-1, with 9 bases that match TRBD1. Germline V gene data show CDR1 as SGHDT and CDR2 as YYEEEE. This CDR3 comprises 14 residues. V trimming: 2 bases; J trimming: 3 bases; junction bases outside the gene matches: 2.

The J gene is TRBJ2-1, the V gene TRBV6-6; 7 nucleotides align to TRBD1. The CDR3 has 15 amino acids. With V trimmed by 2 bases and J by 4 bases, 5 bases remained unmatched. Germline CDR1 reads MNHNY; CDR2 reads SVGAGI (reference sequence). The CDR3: CASSYGRGSYNEQFF. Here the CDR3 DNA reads TGTGCCAGCAGTTACGGCAGGGGGTCGTACAATGAGCAGTTCTTC.

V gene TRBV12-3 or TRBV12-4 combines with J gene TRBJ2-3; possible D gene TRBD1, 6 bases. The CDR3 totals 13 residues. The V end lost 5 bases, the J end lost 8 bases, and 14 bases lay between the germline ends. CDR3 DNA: TGTGCCAGCAGTCTCTACAGGGATGCTACGCAGTATTTT. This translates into CASSLYRDATQYF.

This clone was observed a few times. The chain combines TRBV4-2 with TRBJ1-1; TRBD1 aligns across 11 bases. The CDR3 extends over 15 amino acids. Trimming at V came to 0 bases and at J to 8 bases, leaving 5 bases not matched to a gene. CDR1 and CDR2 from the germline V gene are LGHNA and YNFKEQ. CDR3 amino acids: CASSQESGQGAEAFF. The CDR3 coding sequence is TGTGCCAGCAGCCAAGAAAGTGGACAGGGGGCCGAAGCTTTCTTT.

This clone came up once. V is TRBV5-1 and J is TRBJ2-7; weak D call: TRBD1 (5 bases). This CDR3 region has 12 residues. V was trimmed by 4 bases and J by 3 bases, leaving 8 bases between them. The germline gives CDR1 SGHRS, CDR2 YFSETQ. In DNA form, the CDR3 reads TGCGCCAGCAGCCAGACAGACTACGAGCAGTACTTC. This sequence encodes CASSQTDYEQYF. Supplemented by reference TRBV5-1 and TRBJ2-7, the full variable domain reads KAGVTQTPRYLIKTRGQQVTLSCSPISGHRSVSWYQQTPGQGLQFLFEYFSETQRNKGNFPGRFSGRQFSNSRSEMNVSTLELGDSALYLCASSQTDYEQYFGPGTRLTVT.

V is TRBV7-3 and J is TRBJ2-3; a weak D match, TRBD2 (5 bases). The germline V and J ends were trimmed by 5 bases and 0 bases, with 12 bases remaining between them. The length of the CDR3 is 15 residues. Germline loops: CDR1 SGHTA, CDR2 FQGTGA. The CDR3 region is CASSPRGWSTDTQYF. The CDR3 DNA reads TGTGCCAGCAGCCCTCGAGGGTGGAGCACAGATACGCAGTATTTT.

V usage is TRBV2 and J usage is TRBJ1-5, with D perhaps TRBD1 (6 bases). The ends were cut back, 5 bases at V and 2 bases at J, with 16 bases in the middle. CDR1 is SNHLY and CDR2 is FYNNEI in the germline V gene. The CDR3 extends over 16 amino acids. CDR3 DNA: TGTGCCAGCAGTAGGGGCGGACAGTGGGGCAATCAGCCCCAGCATTTT. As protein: CASSRGGQWGNQPQHF.

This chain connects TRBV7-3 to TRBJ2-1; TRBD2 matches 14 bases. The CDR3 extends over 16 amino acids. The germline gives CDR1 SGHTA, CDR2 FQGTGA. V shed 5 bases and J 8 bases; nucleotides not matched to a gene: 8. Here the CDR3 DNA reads TGTGCCAGCAGCCAAGGGACTAGCGGGGGTCGGGATGAGCAGTTCTTC. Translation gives CASSQGTSGGRDEQFF.

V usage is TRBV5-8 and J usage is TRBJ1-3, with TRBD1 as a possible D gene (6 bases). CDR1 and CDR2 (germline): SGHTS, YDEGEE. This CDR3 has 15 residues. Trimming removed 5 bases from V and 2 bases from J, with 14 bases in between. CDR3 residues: CASRTPNRAGNTIYF. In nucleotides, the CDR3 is TGTGCCAGCAGGACCCCAAACAGGGCTGGAAACACCATATATTTT.

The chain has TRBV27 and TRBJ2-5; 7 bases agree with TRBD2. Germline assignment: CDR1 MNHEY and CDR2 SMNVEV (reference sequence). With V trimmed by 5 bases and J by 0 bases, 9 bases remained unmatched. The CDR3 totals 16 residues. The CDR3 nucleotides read TGTGCCAGCAGTCCCCTTTTGGCGGGGGACCAAGAGACCCAGTACTTC. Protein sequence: CASSPLLAGDQETQYF.

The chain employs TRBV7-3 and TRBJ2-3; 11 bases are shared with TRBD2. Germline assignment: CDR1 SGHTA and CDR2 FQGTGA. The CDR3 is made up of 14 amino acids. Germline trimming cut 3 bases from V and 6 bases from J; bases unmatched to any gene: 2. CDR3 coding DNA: TGTGCCAGCAGCTTTAGCGGGGGGGCCGATACGCAGTATTTT. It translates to CASSFSGGADTQYF.

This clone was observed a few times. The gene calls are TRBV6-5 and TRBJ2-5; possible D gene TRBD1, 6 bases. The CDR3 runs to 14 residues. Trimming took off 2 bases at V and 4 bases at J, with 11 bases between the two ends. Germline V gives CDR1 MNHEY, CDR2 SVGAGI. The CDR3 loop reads CASSYGQGRETQYF. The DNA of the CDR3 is TGTGCCAGCAGTTACGGGCAGGGGAGAGAGACCCAGTACTTC.

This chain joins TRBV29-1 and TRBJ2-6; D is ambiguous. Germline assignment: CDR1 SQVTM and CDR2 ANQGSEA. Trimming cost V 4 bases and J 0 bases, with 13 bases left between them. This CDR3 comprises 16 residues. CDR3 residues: CSVGYSRISGANVLTF. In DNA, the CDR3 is TGCAGCGTTGGGTATAGCCGAATCTCTGGGGCCAACGTCCTGACTTTC.

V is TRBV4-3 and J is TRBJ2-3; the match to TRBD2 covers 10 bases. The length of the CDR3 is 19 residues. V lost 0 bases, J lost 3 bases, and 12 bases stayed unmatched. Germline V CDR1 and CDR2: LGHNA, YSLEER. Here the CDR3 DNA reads TGCGCCAGCAGCCAAGATGCCCCTCGGATAGCGGGGGGAACAGATACGCAGTATTTT. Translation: CASSQDAPRIAGGTDTQYF.

The CDR3 loop is CASSIQGRTETQYF. The CDR3 coding sequence is TGTGCCAGTAGCATCCAGGGGCGGACAGAGACCCAGTACTTC. The chain recombines TRBV19 with TRBJ2-5; a possible D gene is TRBD1 (6 bases). V was clipped by 6 bases and J by 4 bases, with 15 bases between them. CDR3 length equals 14 residues. Germline V gene data show CDR1 as LNHDA and CDR2 as SQIVND (reference sequence).

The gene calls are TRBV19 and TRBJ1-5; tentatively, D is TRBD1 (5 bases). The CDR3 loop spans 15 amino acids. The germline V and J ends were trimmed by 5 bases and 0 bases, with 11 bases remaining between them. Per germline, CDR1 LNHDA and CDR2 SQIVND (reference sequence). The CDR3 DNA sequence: TGTGCCAGTAGTCGCCAGGGCGATAGCAATCAGCCCCAGCATTTT. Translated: CASSRQGDSNQPQHF.

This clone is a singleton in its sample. CDR3 region: CASSGQGAGEKLFF. CDR3 DNA: TGTGCCAGCAGCGGTCAGGGGGCTGGCGAAAAACTGTTTTTT. The genes are TRBV9 and TRBJ1-4, with 8 bases that match TRBD1. CDR3 size: 14 residues. Germline values: CDR1 SGDLS, CDR2 YYNGEE. J was trimmed by 8 bases and V by 3 bases; bases with no gene match: 6.

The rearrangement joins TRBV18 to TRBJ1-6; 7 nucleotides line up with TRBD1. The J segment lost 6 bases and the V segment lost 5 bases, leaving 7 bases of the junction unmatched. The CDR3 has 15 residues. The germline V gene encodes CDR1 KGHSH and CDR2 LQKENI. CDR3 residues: CASSINRDSNSPLHF. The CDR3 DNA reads TGTGCCAGCTCAATCAACCGGGACAGTAATTCACCCCTCCACTTT.

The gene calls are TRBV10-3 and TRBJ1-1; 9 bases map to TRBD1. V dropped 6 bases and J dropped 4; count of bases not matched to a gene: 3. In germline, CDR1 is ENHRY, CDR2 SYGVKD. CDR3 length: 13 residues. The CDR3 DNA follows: TGTGCCATCAGAGACAGGGGGACCACTGAAGCTTTCTTT. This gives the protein CAIRDRGTTEAFF.